This T cell receptor (beta chain) appears in the sequencing data of a study of response to subunit inactivated influenza vaccine (dated by TCRdb to the late 2010s). Regarding the complete study: Deep quantitative T cell receptor repertoire profiling was used in the study to track responses to a trivalent subunit inactivated influenza vaccine.

This clonotype came up once. Its antigen is currently not known. Base qualities are not recorded, but no much larger clone differs from it by a single base. One read alone lends weak support. The paper as a whole reports these results and caveats: According to the authors, only a limited number of new T cells may be recruited by each seasonal influenza vaccination.

The sample's time point label is to be understood as: more than 35 days after influenza vaccine administration. V is trimmed back by 5 bases and J by 2 bases, and the junction contains 7 bases that no gene match accounts for. Taken from cysteine to phenylalanine, the CDR3 has 16 residues. The CDR3 DNA has 48 bases and is translated from base 1. The germline V gene supplies CDR1 SGHTA and CDR2 FQGNSA. Receptor amplification or capture employed RT-PCR. The sequencing machine was an Illumina HiSeq 2500. TCRdb ran its own pipeline on the public reads, namely fastp trimming at Q25 and MiXCR clone calling, and kept in-frame beta chains. For every CDR3 protein sequence, its rows merge into one entry that carries the most common genes and DNA. The sample yields 540,000 or so distinct CDR3 sequences; roughly 13% were counted once. The ten largest clones capture 10% to 15% of the sample.

The sequence links TRBV7-2 to TRBJ2-5; TRBD2 lines up with 11 middle nucleotides. The source is a man aged 45-60 years who received an inactivated influenza vaccine. Donor details come from another sample of the same person, matched by shared clones. The sample was PBMCs from blood, taken about 40 days after vaccination. The sequenced DNA is TGTGCCAGCAGCACCCGAATAGCGGGAGGGCAAGAGACCCAGTACTTC. Its translation reads: CASSTRIAGGQETQYF.